Listed here are 21 T cell receptor beta chains from one sample, sequenced in a study of blood T cell repertoires in COVID-19 (TCRdb year 2020). Library preparation used the immunoSEQ multiplex PCR assay. This is the immuneACCESS table as TCRdb keeps it, with only in-frame sequences that have V and J called. A part of the clones is gone; compared with another copy, unresolved V genes explain less than half, and the rest is unexplained. Present in this sample are about 1,900 clones, under 75% of which were seen just once. The ten most abundant clones make up roughly 24% of the sample. Material for sequencing was peripheral blood. All receptors derive from a man in his sixties or seventies with active COVID-19.

This clone was picked up a small number of times. V and J are TRBV7-8 and TRBJ2-1, with TRBD2 matching over 9 bases. With V trimmed by 5 bases and J by 5 bases, 10 bases remained unmatched. Germline V gene data show CDR1 as SGHVS and CDR2 as FQNEAQ. The CDR3 is 16 amino acids. This CDR3 reads CASSVGLQRGDNEQFF. The DNA for the CDR3 is TGTGCCAGCAGCGTCGGGCTTCAGCGGGGGGACAATGAGCAGTTCTTC.

This chain connects TRBV25-1 to TRBJ2-7; TRBD1 aligns across 12 bases. Germline loops: CDR1 MGHDK, CDR2 SYGVNS. V lost 4 bases and J lost 7; bases outside the gene matches: 5. This CDR3 comprises 14 residues. CDR3 region: CASSARDRGREQYF. The CDR3 DNA reads as TGTGCCAGCAGTGCCCGGGACAGGGGGCGTGAGCAGTACTTC.

By sample fraction, this clone is medium-sized (0.01 to 0.1%). The V call is TRBV27, the J call TRBJ2-4; the D is unclear. Germline values: CDR1 MNHEY, CDR2 SMNVEV (reference sequence). CDR3 length: 13 amino acids. V lost 2 bases and J 7 bases, leaving 9 bases between the germline ends. Written as DNA, the CDR3 is TGTGCCAGCAGTTTAGGCCAGATGAACATTCAGTACTTC. Amino acid sequence: CASSLGQMNIQYF.

This clone was observed a single time. The chain combines TRBV9 with TRBJ2-5, with 9 bases aligning to TRBD2. From germline, CDR1 is SGDLS and CDR2 YYNGEE. V shed 0 bases, J shed 4 bases, and the junction held 7 bases outside the gene matches. This CDR3 has 16 amino acids. The CDR3 region is CASSVVAGGPRETQYF. CDR3 DNA: TGTGCCAGCAGCGTAGTGGCGGGAGGGCCCCGAGAGACCCAGTACTTC.

This clone was detected once. This chain connects TRBV11-2 to TRBJ2-3, with 8 nucleotides matching TRBD1. V shed 5 bases and J 3 bases; nucleotides not matched to a gene: 10. CDR3 length: 16 residues. Germline assignment: CDR1 SGHAT and CDR2 FQNNGV. In nucleotides, the CDR3 is TGTGCCAGCAGCCACGGCCGGACAGGGTATACAGATACGCAGTATTTT. Translated, it gives CASSHGRTGYTDTQYF. The full variable domain, rest sourced from reference TRBV11-2 and TRBJ2-3, is EAGVAQSPRYKIIEKRQSVAFWCNPISGHATLYWYQQILGQGPKLLIQFQNNGVVDDSQLPKDRFSAERLKGVDSTLKIQPAKLEDSAVYLCASSHGRTGYTDTQYFGPGTRLTVL.

Only one count was recorded for this clone. V gene TRBV3-1 (or the pseudogene TRBV3-2) combines with J gene TRBJ2-7; possible D gene TRBD2, 6 bases. Per germline, CDR1 LGHDT and CDR2 YNNKEL (reference sequence). V was shortened by 3 bases and J by 4 bases, with 19 bases between the two germline ends. The CDR3 consists of 16 residues. The DNA of the CDR3 is TGTGCCAGCAGCCACCGAGGACTTTCCGGGGGATACGAGCAGTACTTC. This translates into CASSHRGLSGGYEQYF.

This clone occurred once. The genes are TRBV7-6 and TRBJ1-1, with TRBD1 matching over 11 bases. The CDR3 extends over 15 amino acids. Germline loops: CDR1 SGHVS, CDR2 FNYEAQ. With 6 bases clipped from V and 7 bases from J, the junction kept 10 bases outside the gene matches. The CDR3 sequence: CASRPYTGTGGEAFF. The CDR3 nucleotides are TGTGCCAGCAGACCCTATACCGGGACAGGGGGTGAAGCTTTCTTT.

The V call is TRBV5-1, the J call TRBJ1-2, with TRBD1 as a possible D gene (6 bases). CDR1 and CDR2 (germline): SGHRS, YFSETQ. The CDR3 has 15 residues. The germline V and J ends were trimmed by 2 bases and 6 bases, with 17 bases remaining between them. For the CDR3, the DNA is TGCGCCAGCAGCTTTGCGGGGGCTGGGAGTGATGGCTACACCTTC. It specifies CASSFAGAGSDGYTF.

The V gene is TRBV6-5, the J gene TRBJ1-5, with D possibly being TRBD1 (6 bases). Trimming pared 2 bases from V and 5 bases from J, leaving 13 bases between. Germline CDR1 is MNHEY and CDR2 is SVGAGI. The CDR3 covers 15 residues. The chain's CDR3 is CASSYPVQGYQPQHF. DNA of the CDR3: TGTGCCAGCAGTTACCCGGTACAGGGTTATCAGCCCCAGCATTTT.

V and J are TRBV5-6 and TRBJ1-2, with 8 bases fitting TRBD1. The V gene's germline CDR1 is SGHDT and CDR2 YYEEEE. Trimming removed 0 bases from V and 4 bases from J; junction bases left unmatched: 11. This CDR3 is 17 amino acids long. CDR3 sequence: CASSLGSTRGRLYGYTF. Written as DNA, the CDR3 is TGTGCCAGCAGCTTGGGGAGTACCAGGGGGCGCCTCTATGGCTACACCTTC.

The chain links TRBV19 to TRBJ2-7, with 8 nucleotides matching TRBD2. Looked up from germline, CDR1 is LNHDA and CDR2 is SQIVND (reference sequence). J gave up 3 bases and V 4 bases, and 8 bases lay outside the gene matches. The CDR3 contains 15 residues. CDR3 in DNA: TGTGCCAGTAGTAACTCCGGGACTAGACTCTACGAGCAGTACTTC. It translates to CASSNSGTRLYEQYF. The entire variable domain, with the rest obtained from reference TRBV19 and TRBJ2-7, is as follows: DGGITQSPKYLFRKEGQNVTLSCEQNLNHDAMYWYRQDPGQGLRLIYYSQIVNDFQKGDIAEGYSVSREKKESFPLTVTSAQKNPTAFYLCASSNSGTRLYEQYFGPGTRLTVT.

This rearrangement joins TRBV5-5 to TRBJ2-7, with D possibly TRBD1 on 6 matching bases. V shed 2 bases and J shed 0 bases, with 9 bases lying between them. The germline V gene encodes CDR1 SGHKS and CDR2 YYEKEE (reference sequence). CDR3 length: 14 amino acids. The CDR3 region has the DNA TGTGCCAGCAGCTTTGGACAGCTCTCCTACGAGCAGTACTTC. As protein: CASSFGQLSYEQYF. The complete variable domain, with remaining parts taken from reference TRBV5-5 and TRBJ2-7, reads DAGVTQSPTHLIKTRGQQVTLRCSPISGHKSVSWYQQVLGQGPQFIFQYYEKEERGRGNFPDRFSARQFPNYSSELNVNALLLGDSALYLCASSFGQLSYEQYFGPGTRLTVT.

The CDR3 bases are TGCGCCAGCAGCATACGGGGGGAGACCCAGTACTTC. The encoded protein is CASSIRGETQYF. The chain is built from TRBV5-1 and TRBJ2-5; D may be TRBD2 (6 bases). Germline V gene data show CDR1 as SGHRS and CDR2 as YFSETQ. V was trimmed by 4 bases and J by 5 bases, leaving 9 bases between them. This CDR3 spans 12 amino acids.

As DNA, the CDR3 is TGTGCCTGGAAGGGTGCAGGAGGTAGCAATCAGCCCCAGCATTTT. This translates into CAWKGAGGSNQPQHF. The chain is built from TRBV30 and TRBJ1-5, with D unclear. Trimming shortened V by 4 bases and J by 0 bases, and 13 bases separated the two germline ends. CDR1 is GTSNPN and CDR2 is SVGIG in the germline V gene (reference sequence). This CDR3 contains 15 residues.

This chain connects TRBV2 to TRBJ1-2; TRBD1 aligns across 8 bases. Germline assignment: CDR1 SNHLY and CDR2 FYNNEI. The V and J ends lost 4 bases and 4 bases, in that order; junction bases with no gene match: 5. CDR3 length: 14 residues. The CDR3 sequence: CASSGQGFTYGYTF. The CDR3 bases are TGTGCCAGCAGTGGACAGGGGTTCACCTATGGCTACACCTTC.

Regarding this clone: Other DNA sequences in this specimen translate into the identical CDR3. The chain uses TRBV7-2 and TRBJ2-5; D call uncertain. Deletions cut 2 bases from V and 2 bases from J, with 6 bases between. This CDR3 is built from 13 residues. Germline V gene data show CDR1 as SGHTA and CDR2 as FQGNSA. DNA for the CDR3: TGTGCCAGCAGCTTAACACCACAAGAGACCCAGTACTTC. Translating it yields CASSLTPQETQYF.

This clone was recorded a few times. Other nucleotide sequences in the sample specify the same CDR3. The chain carries TRBV7-9 and TRBJ2-7; D is possibly TRBD2 (6 bases). Germline V gene lookup returns CDR1 SEHNR and CDR2 FQNEAQ (reference sequence). The CDR3 runs to 14 residues. The V and J ends lost 4 bases and 4 bases respectively, with 14 bases between them. This CDR3 reads CASSYGGSLYEQYF. The CDR3, as DNA: TGTGCCAGCAGCTACGGAGGGAGCTTGTACGAGCAGTACTTC.

This clone is large (0.1 to 1%) in the sample. This chain uses TRBV7-6 with TRBJ2-7; D is ambiguous. V was trimmed by 3 bases and J by 3 bases, leaving 9 bases between them. Germline V gives CDR1 SGHVS, CDR2 FNYEAQ. The CDR3 loop spans 13 amino acids. CDR3 loop: CASSFNPGYEQYF. CDR3 coding DNA: TGTGCCAGCAGCTTTAATCCGGGCTACGAGCAGTACTTC.

This clone was found a few times. V and J are TRBV2 and TRBJ2-1, with 9 bases matching TRBD2. Losses at the gene ends were 4 bases for V and 0 bases for J; bases not matched to a gene: 4. The CDR3 has 16 amino acids. Germline CDR1 is SNHLY and CDR2 is FYNNEI. The CDR3 loop is CASSASAGGSYNEQFF. CDR3 DNA sequence: TGTGCCAGCAGTGCATCAGCGGGGGGCTCCTACAATGAGCAGTTCTTC.

This clone qualifies as large. V usage is TRBV11-2 and J usage is TRBJ1-1; D is unclear. With 6 bases removed from V and 6 bases from J, the gap between germline ends came to 14 bases. Germline-derived CDR1 and CDR2 are SGHAT and FQNNGV. The CDR3 is 13 amino acids. CDR3 sequence (DNA): TGTGCCAGCAGTTTGGGCCCGGAGGCTGAAGCTTTCTTT. Protein product: CASSLGPEAEAFF.

This clone showed up just once. This chain links TRBV29-1 with TRBJ1-2, with D possibly TRBD1 on 6 matching bases. Germline assignment: CDR1 SQVTM and CDR2 ANQGSEA. The CDR3 totals 14 residues. Between the trimmed V and J ends, which lost 4 bases and 5 bases, there was a span of 17 bases. CDR3 nucleotide sequence: TGCAGCGTTGCCCGGGACAAGGTTCGGTATGGCTACACCTTC. Residues: CSVARDKVRYGYTF.